The 3 T cell receptor beta chains presented below share a single source sample, sequenced in a study of blood T cells in healthy people across ages. A second PCR, run for about 6 to 12 cycles, used a sample-barcoded 5' primer plus a J-beta primer mix. Each CDR3 protein is one row after TCRdb ran MiXCR on the 5' RACE reads. The sample holds approximately 320,000 distinct CDR3 sequences, 25% to 30% seen once. The sample consisted of blood. The receptor source for this set is a woman aged 70-85 years in good health.

This clonotype has more than one count but fewer than ten. The rearrangement uses TRBV6-1 and TRBJ2-5; possibly TRBD1 for D (6 bases). TRBJ2-1 explains the end of the DNA better; the J call may be wrong. Germline assignment: CDR1 MNHNS and CDR2 SASEGT. CDR3 length equals 13 residues. The CDR3 is CASTDPWGHEQFF. DNA of the CDR3: TGTGCCAGCACTGACCCCTGGGGGCATGAGCAGTTCTTC.

The J gene is TRBJ2-5, the V gene TRBV6-6; D is uncertain. The better agreement between TRBJ2-7 and the DNA end casts doubt on the J call. The CDR3 consists of 11 residues. Germline CDR1 reads MNHNY; CDR2 reads SVGAGI (reference sequence). The CDR3 nucleotides are TGTGCCAGCGAACACCTCTACGAGCAGTACTTC. Amino acids: CASEHLYEQYF.

The chain recombines TRBV2 with TRBJ2-7; TRBD1 matches at 9 bases. The germline V gene has CDR1 SNHLY and CDR2 FYNNEI. V lost 8 bases to trimming and J lost 3 bases; unmatched junction nucleotides: 8. The CDR3 is made up of 14 amino acids. DNA of the CDR3: TGTGCCAGCGGGGTCGGGACAGGGTACTACGAGCAGTACTTC. Protein product: CASGVGTGYYEQYF.